This TCR beta chain was captured in a study of cytomegalovirus exposure and HLA in healthy donors. General study results and limits: Among immune exposure information, only CMV serostatus was available. In a later analysis, TCR beta V- and J-gene trimming showed a link to a missense DCLRE1C variant.

Nominally healthy donors provided the samples, though records likely missed some immune exposures. The germline V gene has CDR1 GTSNPN and CDR2 SVGIG (reference sequence). Trimming pared 2 bases from V and 5 bases from J, leaving 13 bases between. The CDR3 is 14 residues long. The PCR employed 60 Vbeta primers together with 13 Jbeta primers. Repertoires were generated with immunoSEQ multiplex PCR, while TCRdb's copy carries only in-frame clones and drops some. The sample carries more than 250,000 clones, approximately 90% recorded once. This clone was seen a handful of times. Its antigen is undetermined.

The sequence derives from a woman between 18 and 29 years old in good health and CMV-seronegative. The V call is TRBV30, the J call TRBJ1-5; tentative D call: TRBD1 (5 bases). Sequencing input: PBMCs. The CDR3 bases are TGTGCCTGGAGTCCAGGGTTGTATGATCAGCCCCAGCATTTT. Translation: CAWSPGLYDQPQHF. Looking up the rest from reference TRBV30 and TRBJ1-5 gives the full variable domain: SQTIHQWPATLVQPVGSPLSLECTVEGTSNPNLYWYRQAAGRGLQLLFYSVGIGQISSEVPQNLSASRPQDRQFILSSKKLLLSDSGFYLCAWSPGLYDQPQHFGDGTRLSIL.